Presented here are 17 T cell receptor beta chains from one specimen sequenced in a study of CD8+CD57+ T cells in acquired aplastic anemia. The sequenced patients had an expansion of CD8+CD57+ cells seen by flow cytometry. Genomic DNA constituted the template upon which TCR beta VDJ and CDR3 profiling was performed. TCRdb re-called the reads with MiXCR, one entry per CDR3 protein. The data hold approximately 250,000 distinct CDR3 sequences, with roughly 82% observed a single time. What was sequenced was sorted CD4+, CD8+, or CD8+CD57+ T cells (not recorded which) from PBMCs. All receptors come from a human donor with aplastic anemia.

This clonotype was found once. This sequence joins TRBV7-9 and TRBJ2-1, with 8 bases fitting TRBD2. The junction had 12 bases not matched to a gene; V was cut back by 3 bases and J by 8 bases. This CDR3 has 16 residues. Germline-derived CDR1 and CDR2 are SEHNR and FQNEAQ (reference sequence). CDR3 DNA: TGTGCCAGCAGCTTTCAACCCGGGGGGGGGAGCGATGAGCAGTTCTTC. Translation gives CASSFQPGGGSDEQFF. The entire variable domain, with the rest obtained from reference TRBV7-9 and TRBJ2-1, is as follows: DTGVSQNPRHKITKRGQNVTFRCDPISEHNRLYWYRQTLGQGPEFLTYFQNEAQLEKSRLLSDRFSAERPKGSFSTLEIQRTEQGDSAMYLCASSFQPGGGSDEQFFGPGTRLTVL.

J is TRBJ1-6 and V is TRBV14; D is possibly TRBD1 (6 bases). The CDR3 loop spans 15 amino acids. With 1 base removed from V and 17 bases from J, the gap between germline ends came to 21 bases. Germline V gene sequence: CDR1 SGHDN, CDR2 FVKESK. The CDR3, as DNA: TGTGCCAGCAGCCAAGTTAAAGGGGGGGATTCACCATTCCACTTT. Translating it yields CASSQVKGGDSPFHF.

This clonotype was picked up a small number of times. The chain uses TRBV7-8 and TRBJ2-6; tentative D call: TRBD2 (6 bases). Trimming took 0 bases from V and 7 from J, leaving 13 bases between them. Germline CDR1 and CDR2: SGHVS and FQNEAQ. The CDR3 runs to 16 residues. This chain's CDR3 is CASSLAGGYDANVLTF. The CDR3 region has the DNA TGTGCCAGCAGCTTAGCGGGAGGCTACGATGCCAACGTCCTGACTTTC. The complete variable domain, with remaining parts taken from reference TRBV7-8 and TRBJ2-6, reads GAGVSQSPRYKVAKRGQDVALRCDPISGHVSLFWYQQALGQGPEFLTYFQNEAQLDKSGLPSDRFFAERPEGSVSTLKIQRTQQEDSAVYLCASSLAGGYDANVLTFGAGSRLTVL.

Details on this clonotype: It is unclear where the CDR3 begins or ends on the DNA, so no DNA is shown, and the CDR3 is as TCRdb lists it. V and J are TRBV7-8 and TRBJ2-1; TRBD2 is taken as the D call from the table, unchecked against the DNA. Looked up from germline, CDR1 is SGHVS and CDR2 is FQNEAQ. Including both end residues, the CDR3 is 16 amino acids long. The CDR3 sequence is CASSLETREQYVGQFF.

The chain has TRBV7-2 and TRBJ1-4; TRBD1 is a possible D gene (6 bases). This CDR3 is built from 16 residues. Per the germline V gene, CDR1 is SGHTA and CDR2 is FQGNSA. The V and J ends lost 4 bases and 14 bases respectively, with 26 bases between them. CDR3 region: CASSSRGAEERFFLFF. The CDR3 nucleotides are TGTGCCAGCAGCTCCAGGGGCGCTGAAGAGAGGTTCTTCCTGTTTTTT.

Points on this clonotype: One end of the junction does not line up with germline, which may come from a read error. V and J are TRBV2 and TRBJ2-3; TRBD2 is a possible D gene (6 bases). The CDR3 has 13 amino acids. Germline V gives CDR1 SNHLY, CDR2 FYNNEI. CDR3 sequence (DNA): TGTGCCAGCAGTGCTGGGGGGATCCATGCGCAGTTCTTT. Translated: CASSAGGIHAQFF.

The chain joins TRBV9 to TRBJ2-5, with D hard to call. The CDR3 spans 17 residues. From germline, CDR1 is SGDLS and CDR2 YYNGEE. Trimming stripped 7 bases from V and 5 bases from J, with 27 bases between. CDR3 sequence (DNA): TGTGCCAGCGGCTTGCCTCGTCACAGAGTGTACTTCGAGACCCAGTACTTC. Amino acid sequence: CASGLPRHRVYFETQYF.

In regard to this clonotype: Because it lacks the conserved phenylalanine or tryptophan at the end, this CDR3 is likely a read error. The DNA is left out, because the CDR3 cannot be placed on it with certainty; the CDR3 is given as TCRdb lists it. The chain employs TRBV7-6 and TRBJ2-7. Germline V gene data show CDR1 as SGHVS and CDR2 as FNYEAQ. The CDR3 extends over 13 residues, inclusive of both ends. The CDR3 sequence is CASGVGSNDQHFL.

On this clonotype: One end of the junction varies from germline; a read error may be responsible. The chain joins TRBV7-3 to TRBJ2-3; a weak D match, TRBD2 (6 bases). This CDR3 is built from 14 residues. Germline V gene lookup returns CDR1 SGHTA and CDR2 FQGTGA. DNA of the CDR3: TGTGCCAGCAGCGGGGCGGGAAGACCCGATTCGCACAAATTT. This translates into CASSGAGRPDSHKF.

This clonotype was recorded at least ten times. V and J are TRBV4-1 and TRBJ1-6, with D possibly matching TRBD1 (5 bases). The CDR3 has 15 residues. The germline V gene encodes CDR1 MGHRA and CDR2 YSYEKL. V lost 7 bases to trimming and J lost 7 bases, with 17 bases between them. The CDR3 loop reads CASNPWYRQNSPLHF. The CDR3 nucleotides read TGCGCCAGCAACCCTTGGTATCGACAGAATTCACCCCTCCACTTT.

V usage is TRBV11-3 and J usage is TRBJ1-2; no clear D. Germline lookup yields CDR1 SGHNT and CDR2 YENEEA. The CDR3 has 15 amino acids. Trimming shortened V by 1 base and J by 5 bases, and 14 bases separated the two germline ends. The DNA for the CDR3 is TGTGCCAGCAGCTTAGGAAAGGGCTCACTATATGGCTACACCTTC. As protein: CASSLGKGSLYGYTF.

V and J are TRBV5-6 and TRBJ2-7, with TRBD1 matching 7 bases. V dropped 0 bases and J dropped 1; count of bases not matched to a gene: 13. Germline CDR1 and CDR2: SGHDT and YYEEEE. The CDR3 is made up of 18 amino acids. In nucleotides, the CDR3 is TGTGCCAGCAGCTTGGGGCCGGACGGGACAGCCCTTTCCTACGAGCAGTACGTC. As protein: CASSLGPDGTALSYEQYV.

The chain couples TRBV2 to TRBJ2-5; 10 nucleotides line up with TRBD2. The germline gives CDR1 SNHLY, CDR2 FYNNEI. The V gene end was trimmed by 6 bases and the J gene end by 9 bases; junction bases not matched to a gene: 19. The CDR3 totals 17 residues. Here the CDR3 DNA reads TGTGCCAGCAGCTTAGCGCCAGTAGCGGGGGGTCTATCGGCCCAGTACTTC. Translated, it gives CASSLAPVAGGLSAQYF.

Remarks on this clonotype: This likely comes from a read error, as the CDR3 has no conserved phenylalanine or tryptophan at its end. The DNA is omitted, as the CDR3 cannot be located on it reliably, and the CDR3 follows TCRdb's listing. V and J are TRBV7-8 and TRBJ2-1; TRBD1, the D gene given by the table, was not confirmed from the DNA. With termini counted, the CDR3 has 13 amino acids. Looked up from germline, CDR1 is SGHVS and CDR2 is FQNEAQ. CDR3: CASSYERDRTALS.

The V and J genes are TRBV7-2 and TRBJ2-3; TRBD2 matches at 9 bases. Germline assignment: CDR1 SGHTA and CDR2 FQGNSA. CDR3 length: 17 amino acids. V trimming: 3 bases; J trimming: 7 bases; junction bases outside the gene matches: 14. The CDR3 here is CASSLIAGVDTQYTQYF. The CDR3 nucleotides read TGTGCCAGCAGCTTGATAGCGGGAGTGGATACGCAGTATACGCAGTATTTT.

The chain employs TRBV9 and TRBJ1-4; D is possibly TRBD1 (5 bases). Germline-derived CDR1 and CDR2 are SGDLS and YYNGEE. The CDR3 is 17 residues long. Trimming left V 7 bases short and J 5 bases short, with 24 bases between. CDR3 residues: CASSPSHLRGANEKLFF. For the CDR3, the DNA is TGTGCCAGCTCCCCCTCTCACCTTCGCGGGGCAAATGAAAAACTGTTTTTT.

The J gene is TRBJ2-3, the V gene TRBV24-1, with D perhaps TRBD2 (6 bases). The end of the DNA aligns better with TRBJ2-2, so the J call may be wrong. The CDR3 loop spans 14 amino acids. From germline, CDR1 is KGHDR and CDR2 SFDVKD. The CDR3 DNA reads as TGTGCCACCAGCTTTCCGGGAGCTCCCGATGCGCTGTTTTTT. Its protein is CATSFPGAPDALFF.